This is a list of T cell receptor beta chains from one sample in a study of blood T cell repertoires in COVID-19. TCRdb's table, derived via immunoSEQ multiplex PCR, lists solely in-frame clones and lacks some. The data contain approximately 46,000 clones, 75% to 90% of them singletons. Sample: peripheral blood. Every receptor here comes from a human donor in a cohort sampled during active COVID-19. The CDR3 runs from the conserved cysteine through the conserved F or W. D genes are given only for firm matches. Size is omitted from some rows. Given values are once, few, many or a class for expanded clones.

V	D	size	J	CDR3	DNA
TRBV28	-	-	TRBJ1-5	CASSFTGKNQPQHF	TGTGCCAGCAGTTTCACCGGGAAGAATCAGCCCCAGCATTTT
TRBV7-9	TRBD1	-	TRBJ1-5	CASSFLSGTDSNQPQHF	TGTGCCAGCAGCTTCCTCTCCGGGACAGATAGCAATCAGCCCCAGCATTTT
TRBV29-1	-	-	TRBJ1-2	CSVGQGKFYGYTF	TGCAGCGTTGGGCAGGGGAAGTTCTATGGCTACACCTTC
TRBV19	TRBD1	-	TRBJ1-1	CASVTDRDLTEAFF	TGTGCCAGTGTAACGGACAGGGATCTGACTGAAGCTTTCTTT
TRBV12-3/TRBV12-4	-	few	TRBJ2-5	CASGRGKETQYF	TGTGCCAGCGGGAGAGGTAAAGAGACCCAGTACTTC
TRBV27	-	once	TRBJ1-1	CASSSDGGGYPMNTEAFF	TGTGCCAGCAGTTCGGACGGCGGAGGGTACCCCATGAACACTGAAGCTTTCTTT
TRBV18	-	-	TRBJ2-6	CASSTQQGLRRGANVLTF	TGTGCCAGCTCAACGCAACAGGGTCTACGCCGTGGGGCCAACGTCCTGACTTTC
TRBV29-1	TRBD1	-	TRBJ1-6	CSVSTGGGSPLHF	TGCAGCGTTTCTACAGGGGGCGGGTCACCCCTCCACTTT
TRBV19	TRBD1	few	TRBJ1-5	CASSPTGGNQPQHF	TGTGCCAGTAGTCCGACAGGGGGGAATCAGCCCCAGCATTTT
TRBV5-1	-	-	TRBJ1-2	CASSLAQGYGYTF	TGCGCCAGCAGCTTGGCCCAGGGCTATGGCTACACCTTC
TRBV5-1	TRBD1	-	TRBJ2-7	CASSLGGQGLYEQYF	TGCGCCAGCAGCTTGGGGGGACAGGGTCTTTACGAGCAGTACTTC
TRBV6-1	-	-	TRBJ1-1	CASSEPGEDTEAFF	TGTGCCAGCAGTGAACCCGGGGAGGACACTGAAGCTTTCTTT
TRBV2	TRBD1	-	TRBJ1-5	CASSGTVGNQPQHF	TGTGCCAGCAGCGGGACAGTCGGGAATCAGCCCCAGCATTTT
TRBV5-1	-	-	TRBJ2-7	CASSPRAGVAYEQYF	TGCGCCAGCAGCCCTCGGGCAGGGGTGGCCTACGAGCAGTACTTC
TRBV5-1	TRBD2	-	TRBJ2-7	CASSPFSGGAYEQYF	TGCGCCAGCAGCCCCTTTAGCGGGGGGGCCTACGAGCAGTACTTC
TRBV18	-	-	TRBJ2-1	CASSPASLNEQFF	TGTGCCAGCTCCCCAGCTAGTCTGAATGAGCAGTTCTTC
TRBV7-9	TRBD1	few	TRBJ1-1	CASSPHRDSGTEAFF	TGTGCCAGCAGCCCACACCGGGACAGTGGAACTGAAGCTTTCTTT
TRBV2	TRBD2	-	TRBJ2-7	CASSGVSGGSYEQYF	TGTGCCAGCAGTGGGGTGAGCGGGGGGTCCTACGAGCAGTACTTC
TRBV5-4	-	-	TRBJ1-3	CASSLAQSGNTIYF	TGTGCCAGCAGCTTGGCACAGTCTGGAAACACCATATATTTT
TRBV7-2	-	-	TRBJ2-3	CASSLVQVWPDTQYF	TGTGCCAGCAGCTTAGTTCAGGTGTGGCCAGATACGCAGTATTTT
TRBV19	-	few	TRBJ1-5	CASSIQGWDQPQHF	TGTGCCAGTAGTATACAGGGGTGGGATCAGCCCCAGCATTTT
TRBV13	TRBD1	-	TRBJ2-7	CASSDPGQGTEQYF	TGTGCCAGCAGCGATCCGGGACAGGGAACCGAGCAGTACTTC
TRBV4-3	-	-	TRBJ2-6	CASSQDNLDSSGANVLTF	TGCGCCAGCAGCCAGGACAACCTAGACTCCTCTGGGGCCAACGTCCTGACTTTC
TRBV19	-	-	TRBJ1-5	CASSIPPTEKNQPQHF	TGTGCCAGTAGTATACCGCCGACAGAGAAAAATCAGCCCCAGCATTTT
TRBV5-4	-	-	TRBJ1-2	CASSLDRELAF	TGTGCCAGCAGCTTGGACAGGGAGCTCGCCTTC
TRBV19	TRBD1	-	TRBJ2-7	CASSIQGTGGSGEQYF	TGTGCCAGTAGTATACAAGGGACAGGGGGGAGCGGCGAGCAGTACTTC
TRBV7-6	-	few	TRBJ2-7	CASSSPGDEQYF	TGTGCCAGCAGCTCCCCAGGGGACGAGCAGTACTTC
TRBV15	-	once	TRBJ1-5	CATSRPRVETANQPQHF	TGTGCCACCAGCAGACCCCGAGTCGAGACAGCTAATCAGCCCCAGCATTTT
TRBV19	TRBD1	-	TRBJ1-2	CASSPGTGRSTDGYTF	TGTGCCAGTAGTCCCGGGACAGGGCGGTCTACCGATGGCTACACCTTC
TRBV7-2	TRBD1	-	TRBJ1-5	CASSADRAGQPQHF	TGTGCCAGCAGCGCCGACAGGGCGGGTCAGCCCCAGCATTTT
TRBV7-6	TRBD1	-	TRBJ1-2	CASSPLSGQLYGYTF	TGTGCCAGCAGCCCCTTATCGGGACAGCTTTATGGCTACACCTTC
TRBV25-1	TRBD1	-	TRBJ2-7	CASRETGIHEQYF	TGTGCCAGCAGAGAGACAGGGATTCACGAGCAGTACTTC
TRBV7-2	TRBD2	-	TRBJ2-7	CASSLNLAGAYYEQYF	TGTGCCAGCAGCTTAAACCTAGCGGGGGCGTACTACGAGCAGTACTTC
TRBV30	-	-	TRBJ2-7	CAWSPTDSYEQYF	TGTGCCTGGAGTCCGACAGATTCCTACGAGCAGTACTTC
TRBV6-5	-	-	TRBJ1-5	CASSLGQLNQPQHF	TGTGCCAGCAGTCTAGGACAGCTCAATCAGCCCCAGCATTTT
TRBV4-3	TRBD1	-	TRBJ1-6	CASSHGTGLNSPLHF	TGCGCCAGCAGCCACGGGACAGGACTTAATTCACCCCTCCACTTT
TRBV5-1	TRBD1	few	TRBJ1-5	CASSSGTGANQPQHF	TGCGCCAGCAGCTCGGGGACAGGGGCAAATCAGCCCCAGCATTTT
TRBV6-5	-	-	TRBJ1-6	CASSSQGQNSPLHF	TGTGCCAGCAGTTCTCAGGGTCAGAATTCACCCCTCCACTTT
TRBV6-1	-	-	TRBJ1-6	CASSDLSGGSYNSPLHF	TGTGCCAGCAGTGACCTCTCGGGGGGCTCCTATAATTCACCCCTCCACTTT
TRBV4-3	-	-	TRBJ2-2	CASSQDSFFSPNTGELFF	TGCGCCAGCAGCCAAGATTCGTTTTTTAGCCCAAACACCGGGGAGCTGTTTTTT
TRBV15	-	-	TRBJ1-2	CATSRERGGGYGYTF	TGTGCCACCAGCAGAGAACGGGGGGGCGGTTATGGCTACACCTTC
TRBV28	-	-	TRBJ2-7	CASSLFSRWEQYF	TGTGCCAGCAGTTTATTCTCCCGGTGGGAGCAGTACTTC
TRBV7-3	-	-	TRBJ1-1	CASSFTGNTEAFF	TGTGCCAGCAGCTTTACGGGGAACACTGAAGCTTTCTTT
TRBV15	-	-	TRBJ1-4	CATSRDQGFVEKLFF	TGTGCCACCAGCAGAGATCAGGGGTTCGTTGAAAAACTGTTTTTT
TRBV19	TRBD1	-	TRBJ1-5	CASREGTGGSQPQHF	TGTGCCAGTAGGGAGGGAACAGGGGGAAGTCAGCCCCAGCATTTT
TRBV7-2	TRBD2	-	TRBJ2-2	CASSPIAGVVTGELFF	TGTGCCAGCAGCCCCATAGCGGGGGTTGTCACCGGGGAGCTGTTTTTT
TRBV6-6	TRBD1	-	TRBJ1-5	CASRPPRDRVDQPQHF	TGTGCCAGCAGACCGCCCCGGGACAGGGTTGATCAGCCCCAGCATTTT
TRBV6-4	TRBD1	-	TRBJ1-6	CASSSDRGNSPLHF	TGTGCCAGCAGCTCGGACAGGGGGAATTCACCCCTCCACTTT
TRBV4-3	TRBD1	-	TRBJ1-2	CASSQRGTGAYGYTF	TGCGCCAGCAGCCAGAGAGGGACAGGGGCATATGGCTACACCTTC
TRBV28	TRBD1	-	TRBJ2-3	CASTDGQGYRTDTQYF	TGTGCCAGCACCGACGGACAGGGGTACCGCACAGATACGCAGTATTTT
TRBV11-2	-	-	TRBJ1-1	CASSPNFQQGEAFF	TGTGCCAGCAGCCCAAACTTTCAACAGGGCGAAGCTTTCTTT
TRBV5-5	-	-	TRBJ1-1	CASSFEFLEYTEAFF	TGTGCCAGCAGCTTTGAGTTCCTCGAATACACTGAAGCTTTCTTT
TRBV11-2	TRBD2	-	TRBJ2-3	CASSFRTSGTDTQYF	TGTGCCAGCAGCTTCCGGACTAGCGGCACAGATACGCAGTATTTT
TRBV9	TRBD1	-	TRBJ2-1	CASSAEWTGGGNEQFF	TGTGCCAGCAGCGCCGAATGGACAGGGGGCGGGAATGAGCAGTTCTTC
TRBV12-3/TRBV12-4	-	-	TRBJ1-6	CASSFRRDSPLHF	TGTGCCAGCAGTTTTCGTCGGGATTCACCCCTCCACTTT
TRBV6-4	-	-	TRBJ1-1	CASSTYPYTEAFF	TGTGCCAGCAGTACTTACCCTTACACTGAAGCTTTCTTT
TRBV10-3	TRBD1	-	TRBJ1-1	CAISLDRENTEAFF	TGTGCCATCAGTCTAGACAGGGAGAACACTGAAGCTTTCTTT
TRBV7-9	-	-	TRBJ1-1	CASSLVADTEAFF	TGTGCCAGCAGCTTAGTAGCAGACACTGAAGCTTTCTTT